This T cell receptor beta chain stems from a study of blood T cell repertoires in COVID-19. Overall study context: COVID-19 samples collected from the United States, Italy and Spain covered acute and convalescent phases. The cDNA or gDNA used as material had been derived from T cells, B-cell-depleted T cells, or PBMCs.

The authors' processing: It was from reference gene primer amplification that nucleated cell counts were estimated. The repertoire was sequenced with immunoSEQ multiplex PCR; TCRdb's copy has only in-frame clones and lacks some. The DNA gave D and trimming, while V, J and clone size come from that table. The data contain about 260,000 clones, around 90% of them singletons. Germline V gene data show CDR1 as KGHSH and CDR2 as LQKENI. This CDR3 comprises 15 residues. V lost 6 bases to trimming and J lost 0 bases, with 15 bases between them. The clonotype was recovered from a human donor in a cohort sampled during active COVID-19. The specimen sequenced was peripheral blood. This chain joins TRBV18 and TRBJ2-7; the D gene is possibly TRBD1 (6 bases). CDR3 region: CASSDVGANSYEQYF. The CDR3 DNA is TGTGCCAGCTCCGACGTGGGGGCCAACTCCTACGAGCAGTACTTC.